A selection of T cell receptor beta chains follows, all from one sample in a study of blood T cell repertoires in COVID-19. TCRdb keeps only in-frame clones here, not all; method: immunoSEQ multiplex PCR. The data show 150,000 to 200,000 clones, 88% seen once. Source material: PBMCs or T cells enriched from blood (not recorded which). These receptors all stem from a woman aged 18-29 years who had recovered from COVID-19. Each CDR3 is given with its conserved first and last residue. Fields, in order: V gene, J gene, clone size, D gene, CDR3 protein, CDR3 DNA. The D gene is left open where the match is weak. Rows give clone size only sometimes, using once, few, many, or a class for an expanded clone.

v_call: TRBV5-1
j_call: TRBJ2-7
clone_size: -
d_call: TRBD1
cdr3_aa: CASSPGQGQGEQYF
cdr3_nt: TGCGCCAGCAGCCCCGGACAGGGGCAGGGCGAGCAGTACTTC

v_call: TRBV18
j_call: TRBJ2-2
clone_size: -
d_call: -
cdr3_aa: CASSKKEGGGELFF
cdr3_nt: TGTGCCAGCTCAAAAAAGGAAGGCGGCGGGGAGCTGTTTTTT

v_call: TRBV7-2
j_call: TRBJ2-5
clone_size: -
d_call: TRBD2
cdr3_aa: CASSFHGGSTQETQYF
cdr3_nt: TGTGCCAGCAGCTTCCACGGCGGGAGTACTCAAGAGACCCAGTACTTC

v_call: TRBV5-5
j_call: TRBJ1-1
clone_size: -
d_call: -
cdr3_aa: CASSPTLAGTEAFF
cdr3_nt: TGTGCCAGCAGCCCCACTCTCGCGGGCACTGAAGCTTTCTTT

v_call: TRBV29-1
j_call: TRBJ2-3
clone_size: -
d_call: -
cdr3_aa: CSSTELGRTDTQYF
cdr3_nt: TGCAGCTCTACCGAACTAGGCCGCACAGATACGCAGTATTTT

v_call: TRBV7-8
j_call: TRBJ1-4
clone_size: -
d_call: TRBD1
cdr3_aa: CASSRYRDREHEKLFF
cdr3_nt: TGTGCCAGCAGCCGTTACCGGGACAGGGAACATGAAAAACTGTTTTTT

v_call: TRBV28
j_call: TRBJ1-1
clone_size: -
d_call: -
cdr3_aa: CASSPTGPGMNTEAFF
cdr3_nt: TGTGCCAGCAGTCCTACAGGCCCCGGAATGAACACTGAAGCTTTCTTT

v_call: TRBV5-4
j_call: TRBJ2-1
clone_size: once
d_call: TRBD2
cdr3_aa: CASTPGLSSYNEQFF
cdr3_nt: TGTGCCAGCACCCCGGGACTAAGCTCCTACAATGAGCAGTTCTTC

v_call: TRBV4-3
j_call: TRBJ1-6
clone_size: -
d_call: -
cdr3_aa: CASSQSRVFGSPLHF
cdr3_nt: TGCGCCAGCAGCCAATCCCGGGTGTTCGGATCACCCCTCCACTTT

v_call: TRBV18
j_call: TRBJ2-7
clone_size: -
d_call: -
cdr3_aa: CASSRTGMSSYEQYF
cdr3_nt: TGTGCCAGCTCACGAACAGGGATGAGCTCCTACGAGCAGTACTTC

v_call: TRBV5-8
j_call: TRBJ2-2
clone_size: once
d_call: TRBD1
cdr3_aa: CASSSHRGPGTGELFF
cdr3_nt: TGTGCCAGCAGCTCGCACAGGGGGCCGGGCACCGGGGAGCTGTTTTTT

v_call: TRBV6-4
j_call: TRBJ1-2
clone_size: many
d_call: -
cdr3_aa: CASSDPEDPTGPYGYTF
cdr3_nt: TGTGCCAGCAGTGACCCAGAAGACCCGACAGGCCCCTATGGCTACACCTTC

v_call: TRBV19
j_call: TRBJ2-7
clone_size: few
d_call: -
cdr3_aa: CASSIVAGNEQYF
cdr3_nt: TGTGCCAGTAGTATCGTCGCAGGGAACGAGCAGTACTTC

v_call: TRBV24-1
j_call: TRBJ2-1
clone_size: -
d_call: TRBD2
cdr3_aa: CATSDLGSGGNEQFF
cdr3_nt: TGTGCCACCAGTGATTTAGGCAGCGGGGGCAATGAGCAGTTCTTC

v_call: TRBV6-5
j_call: TRBJ2-5
clone_size: -
d_call: TRBD1
cdr3_aa: CASSYSGTEETQYF
cdr3_nt: TGTGCCAGCAGTTACTCAGGGACAGAAGAGACCCAGTACTTC

v_call: TRBV6-5
j_call: TRBJ1-2
clone_size: -
d_call: -
cdr3_aa: CASSRQQAGYGYTF
cdr3_nt: TGTGCCAGCAGTCGACAGCAAGCTGGCTATGGCTACACCTTC

v_call: TRBV10-1
j_call: TRBJ1-5
clone_size: -
d_call: -
cdr3_aa: CASSKQGTQPQHF
cdr3_nt: TGCGCCAGCAGTAAACAGGGCACTCAGCCCCAGCATTTT

v_call: TRBV6-5
j_call: TRBJ2-7
clone_size: few
d_call: -
cdr3_aa: CAIATGEWGEQYF
cdr3_nt: TGTGCCATCGCCACGGGGGAGTGGGGGGAGCAGTACTTC

v_call: TRBV28
j_call: TRBJ2-1
clone_size: -
d_call: -
cdr3_aa: CASLEAGAGYNEQFF
cdr3_nt: TGTGCCAGTCTCGAGGCGGGGGCAGGTTACAATGAGCAGTTCTTC

v_call: TRBV27
j_call: TRBJ2-7
clone_size: -
d_call: TRBD1
cdr3_aa: CASRHRDRPYEQYF
cdr3_nt: TGTGCCAGCAGACACCGGGACAGGCCCTACGAGCAGTACTTC

v_call: TRBV19
j_call: TRBJ1-1
clone_size: few
d_call: -
cdr3_aa: CASSSGRRQNTEAFF
cdr3_nt: TGTGCCAGTAGCAGTGGCCGCAGACAGAACACTGAAGCTTTCTTT

v_call: TRBV7-8
j_call: TRBJ1-2
clone_size: -
d_call: -
cdr3_aa: CASSLGGVANYGYTF
cdr3_nt: TGTGCCAGCAGCCTGGGGGGGGTAGCTAACTATGGCTACACCTTC

v_call: TRBV6-5
j_call: TRBJ2-5
clone_size: once
d_call: TRBD2
cdr3_aa: CASSFSGRGAETQYF
cdr3_nt: TGTGCCAGCAGTTTTAGCGGGAGAGGGGCGGAGACCCAGTACTTC

v_call: TRBV18
j_call: TRBJ1-5
clone_size: -
d_call: TRBD1
cdr3_aa: CASSQGAVQPQHF
cdr3_nt: TGTGCCAGCTCACAGGGGGCGGTTCAGCCCCAGCATTTT

v_call: TRBV29-1
j_call: TRBJ2-3
clone_size: -
d_call: TRBD2
cdr3_aa: CSVSGGGTDTQYF
cdr3_nt: TGCAGCGTTTCGGGGGGAGGCACAGATACGCAGTATTTT

v_call: TRBV7-9
j_call: TRBJ2-7
clone_size: -
d_call: TRBD2
cdr3_aa: CASSPRAGEPYEQYF
cdr3_nt: TGTGCCAGCAGCCCAAGGGCGGGAGAACCCTACGAGCAGTACTTC

v_call: TRBV6-5
j_call: TRBJ2-5
clone_size: -
d_call: TRBD1
cdr3_aa: CASIGTGLQETQYF
cdr3_nt: TGTGCCAGCATCGGGACAGGGCTCCAAGAGACCCAGTACTTC

v_call: TRBV19
j_call: TRBJ1-1
clone_size: -
d_call: -
cdr3_aa: CASSILVRDTEAFF
cdr3_nt: TGTGCCAGTAGTATTCTGGTCAGGGACACTGAAGCTTTCTTT

v_call: TRBV5-1
j_call: TRBJ1-3
clone_size: -
d_call: TRBD1
cdr3_aa: CASSQMTGQSGNTIYF
cdr3_nt: TGCGCCAGCAGCCAAATGACAGGGCAGTCTGGAAACACCATATATTTT

v_call: TRBV21-1
j_call: TRBJ2-5
clone_size: -
d_call: -
cdr3_aa: CASSRSGLLAGKETQYF
cdr3_nt: TGTGCCAGCAGCAGGTCTGGCCTACTAGCGGGAAAAGAGACCCAGTACTTC

v_call: TRBV28
j_call: TRBJ2-4
clone_size: -
d_call: -
cdr3_aa: CASLSGLTKNIQYF
cdr3_nt: TGTGCCAGCTTATCGGGACTGACCAAAAACATTCAGTACTTC

v_call: TRBV5-1
j_call: TRBJ2-3
clone_size: -
d_call: TRBD1
cdr3_aa: CASSDQQGDTQYF
cdr3_nt: TGCGCCAGCAGCGACCAACAGGGGGATACGCAGTATTTT

v_call: TRBV2
j_call: TRBJ1-5
clone_size: -
d_call: -
cdr3_aa: CASSGQTKNQPQHF
cdr3_nt: TGTGCCAGCAGTGGTCAGACAAAAAATCAGCCCCAGCATTTT

v_call: TRBV24-1
j_call: TRBJ2-1
clone_size: -
d_call: TRBD1
cdr3_aa: CATSDLLRGSDEQFF
cdr3_nt: TGTGCCACCAGTGATTTACTCAGGGGGAGCGATGAGCAGTTCTTC

v_call: TRBV7-9
j_call: TRBJ2-1
clone_size: -
d_call: -
cdr3_aa: CASSFTSEGYNEQFF
cdr3_nt: TGTGCCAGCAGCTTCACCTCAGAGGGTTACAATGAGCAGTTCTTC

v_call: TRBV11-2
j_call: TRBJ1-3
clone_size: -
d_call: -
cdr3_aa: CASSLDSAFPEVTIYF
cdr3_nt: TGTGCCAGCAGCTTAGATTCGGCGTTCCCCGAGGTCACCATATATTTT

v_call: TRBV4-3
j_call: TRBJ1-6
clone_size: -
d_call: -
cdr3_aa: CASSQDRQWNSPLHF
cdr3_nt: TGCGCCAGCAGCCAAGATCGACAGTGGAATTCACCCCTCCACTTT

v_call: TRBV4-1
j_call: TRBJ2-3
clone_size: -
d_call: TRBD1
cdr3_aa: CASSQDSGGDTQYF
cdr3_nt: TGCGCCAGCAGCCAAGATTCAGGGGGTGATACGCAGTATTTT

v_call: TRBV18
j_call: TRBJ1-2
clone_size: -
d_call: -
cdr3_aa: CASSPPEGPTYGYTF
cdr3_nt: TGTGCCAGCTCACCACCGGAGGGACCGACGTATGGCTACACCTTC

v_call: TRBV11-2
j_call: TRBJ1-5
clone_size: -
d_call: -
cdr3_aa: CASSLGRADQPQHF
cdr3_nt: TGTGCCAGCAGCTTAGGGAGAGCGGATCAGCCCCAGCATTTT

v_call: TRBV25-1
j_call: TRBJ1-6
clone_size: few
d_call: -
cdr3_aa: CASSDRTGTQNSPLHF
cdr3_nt: TGTGCCAGCAGTGATCGTACCGGGACACAGAATTCACCCCTCCACTTT

v_call: TRBV11-2
j_call: TRBJ2-3
clone_size: -
d_call: TRBD1
cdr3_aa: CASNNRGRTDTQYF
cdr3_nt: TGTGCCAGCAACAACAGGGGGAGGACAGATACGCAGTATTTT

v_call: TRBV5-6
j_call: TRBJ2-7
clone_size: -
d_call: -
cdr3_aa: CASSLDHVEGYEQYF
cdr3_nt: TGTGCCAGCAGCTTGGATCATGTAGAGGGCTACGAGCAGTACTTC

v_call: TRBV2
j_call: TRBJ1-6
clone_size: -
d_call: -
cdr3_aa: CATTEGGNNSPLHF
cdr3_nt: TGTGCCACTACCGAGGGCGGAAATAATTCACCCCTCCACTTT

v_call: TRBV2
j_call: TRBJ2-5
clone_size: -
d_call: TRBD2
cdr3_aa: CASSAWLAGFMETQYF
cdr3_nt: TGTGCCAGCAGTGCTTGGCTAGCGGGGTTTATGGAGACCCAGTACTTC

v_call: TRBV18
j_call: TRBJ2-7
clone_size: medium-sized
d_call: -
cdr3_aa: CASSPDSYEQYF
cdr3_nt: TGTGCCAGCTCACCGGACAGCTACGAGCAGTACTTC

v_call: TRBV30
j_call: TRBJ1-5
clone_size: -
d_call: TRBD1
cdr3_aa: CAWSQGAGEQPQHF
cdr3_nt: TGTGCCTGGAGTCAGGGGGCAGGGGAGCAGCCCCAGCATTTT